The 20 T cell receptor beta chains below come from one sample, sequenced in a study of beta chain features in type 1 diabetes. Reverse transcription of all isolated RNA meant that expressed TCRB transcripts were sequenced. The table came from immunoSEQ multiplex PCR; TCRdb's copy has only in-frame clones and leaves some out. The data hold around 58,000 clones, with roughly 60% observed a single time. Source material: Tregs from blood. The receptors stem from a young woman in good health.

The table lists this clone with a few counts. The chain has TRBV29-1 and TRBJ2-3, with TRBD2 as a possible D gene (5 bases). This CDR3 is built from 14 residues. Trimming shortened V by 6 bases and J by 1 base, and 14 bases separated the two germline ends. The germline gives CDR1 SQVTM, CDR2 ANQGSEA. CDR3 nucleotides: TGCAGCGTCGACCGGAACGGGGGCACAGATACGCAGTATTTT. Translating it yields CSVDRNGGTDTQYF.

The chain links TRBV6-6 to TRBJ2-1; D perhaps matches TRBD1 (5 bases). CDR1 MNHNY and CDR2 SVGAGI come from the germline V gene (reference sequence). V was cut by 5 bases and J by 3 bases, with 11 bases left in between. The CDR3 contains 14 residues. The CDR3 DNA is TGTGCCAGCAGTAGCCAGCAGGGCTACAATGAGCAGTTCTTC. It codes for CASSSQQGYNEQFF.

The chain employs TRBV11-3 and TRBJ2-1, with 7 bases aligning to TRBD1. Germline V CDR1 and CDR2: SGHNT, YENEEA. Trimming removed 5 bases from V and 16 bases from J; junction bases left unmatched: 14. CDR3 length: 13 amino acids. The CDR3 reads CASSDRTGALLFF. Written as DNA, the CDR3 is TGTGCCAGCAGCGATCGGACAGGAGCCCTTCTCTTCTTC.

V is TRBV29-1 and J is TRBJ1-2; 8 positions agree with TRBD1. Germline V lookup: CDR1 SQVTM, CDR2 ANQGSEA. CDR3 length: 16 residues. J gave up 4 bases and V 0 bases, and 10 bases lay outside the gene matches. The CDR3 sequence: CSVEDLQGTGVYGYTF. The CDR3 nucleotides are TGCAGCGTTGAAGATCTTCAAGGGACAGGCGTCTATGGCTACACCTTC.

This clone occurred a few times. V gene TRBV29-1 combines with J gene TRBJ2-3; D gene ambiguous. The CDR3 consists of 13 residues. Germline V gene data show CDR1 as SQVTM and CDR2 as ANQGSEA. V was clipped by 1 base and J by 4 bases, with 9 bases between them. The CDR3 sequence: CSVEVLPSDTQYF. CDR3 DNA: TGCAGCGTTGAAGTTCTTCCTTCAGATACGCAGTATTTT.

The chain carries TRBV6-5 and TRBJ1-5, with D hard to call. V lost 5 bases to trimming and J lost 4 bases, with 9 bases between them. CDR3 length: 13 residues. Per germline, CDR1 MNHEY and CDR2 SVGAGI. The CDR3 here is CASSAERNQPQHF. CDR3 coding DNA: TGTGCCAGCAGTGCAGAAAGAAATCAGCCCCAGCATTTT.

This clone was counted a few times. The chain has TRBV4-2 and TRBJ1-2; 7 bases map to TRBD1. The CDR3 is made up of 15 amino acids. After removal of 1 base from V and 8 bases from J, the junction contained 10 bases not matched to a gene. The germline gives CDR1 LGHNA, CDR2 YNFKEQ. The CDR3 region is CASSQAIWTGKGYTF. Written as DNA, the CDR3 is TGTGCCAGCAGCCAAGCGATATGGACAGGCAAGGGCTACACCTTC.

To note about this clone: One end of the junction does not line up with germline, which may come from a read error. V is TRBV5-4 and J is TRBJ2-2, with D maybe TRBD2 (5 bases). CDR3 size: 13 residues. The germline V gene encodes CDR1 SGHNT and CDR2 YYREEE (reference sequence). Here the CDR3 reads CASSLVNTGELLF. Written as DNA, the CDR3 is TGTGCCAGCAGCTTGGTAAACACCGGGGAGCTGCTTTTT.

The chain has TRBV6-5 and TRBJ1-2; the D gene is possibly TRBD1 (5 bases). V was cut by 5 bases and J by 3 bases, with 16 bases left in between. CDR1 is MNHEY and CDR2 is SVGAGI in the germline V gene. The CDR3 runs to 15 residues. The CDR3 DNA is TGTGCCAGCAGTGCGAGGGGAGGGTACGACTATGGCTACACCTTC. This gives the protein CASSARGGYDYGYTF.

The CDR3 reads CASSEARETQYF. The CDR3 bases are TGTGCCAGCAGTGAAGCGCGGGAGACCCAGTACTTC. The chain uses TRBV2 and TRBJ2-5; D unclear. Germline assignment: CDR1 SNHLY and CDR2 FYNNEI. The CDR3 loop spans 12 amino acids. V was clipped by 0 bases and J by 5 bases, with 4 bases between them. Variable domain in full (rest from reference TRBV2 and TRBJ2-5): EPEVTQTPSHQVTQMGQEVILRCVPISNHLYFYWYRQILGQKVEFLVSFYNNEISEKSEIFDDQFSVERPDGSNFTLKIRSTKLEDSAMYFCASSEARETQYFGPGTRLLVL.

This clone was detected only a few times. The V call is TRBV5-6, the J call TRBJ2-2, with a weak D call TRBD2 (5 bases). This CDR3 is 15 amino acids long. The V gene's germline CDR1 is SGHDT and CDR2 YYEEEE. Trimming removed 6 bases from V and 0 bases from J, with 12 bases in between. The CDR3 protein is CASNAIGANTGELFF. CDR3 bases: TGTGCCAGCAACGCGATCGGGGCGAACACCGGGGAGCTGTTTTTT. Together with reference TRBV5-6 and TRBJ2-2, the CDR3 gives the full variable domain: DAGVTQSPTHLIKTRGQQVTLRCSPKSGHDTVSWYQQALGQGPQFIFQYYEEEERQRGNFPDRFSGHQFPNYSSELNVNALLLGDSALYLCASNAIGANTGELFFGEGSRLTVL.

This rearrangement joins TRBV7-2 to TRBJ2-4, with 16 bases matching TRBD2. The ends lost 5 bases at V and 0 bases at J; junction bases unmatched: 4. The germline gives CDR1 SGHTA, CDR2 FQGNSA. The CDR3 loop spans 18 amino acids. The CDR3 region has the DNA TGTGCCAGCAGCCCGGGGACTAGCGGGGGGGCAGCCAAAAACATTCAGTACTTC. It translates to CASSPGTSGGAAKNIQYF.

This clone was detected once. V and J are TRBV2 and TRBJ1-4, with a tentative D call TRBD1 (5 bases). CDR3 size: 12 residues. Per germline, CDR1 SNHLY and CDR2 FYNNEI. Trimming stripped 6 bases from V and 7 bases from J, with 9 bases between. CDR3 in amino acids: CASRYQGEKLFF. The CDR3 DNA follows: TGTGCCAGCAGGTACCAGGGTGAAAAACTGTTTTTT.

The chain joins TRBV5-1 to TRBJ2-1; D may be TRBD1 (7 bases). This CDR3 region has 15 residues. Per germline, CDR1 SGHRS and CDR2 YFSETQ. Trimming took 4 bases from V and 6 from J, leaving 17 bases between them. CDR3: CASSPRRGLGNEQFF. The DNA of the CDR3 is TGCGCCAGCAGCCCCCGGAGGGGGCTAGGCAATGAGCAGTTCTTC.

The chain employs TRBV4-2 and TRBJ2-3, with 9 bases identical to TRBD2. The CDR3 runs to 17 residues. V gave up 4 bases and J gave up 0 bases; unmatched junction bases: 8. CDR1 is LGHNA and CDR2 is YNFKEQ in the germline V gene. CDR3 residues: CASSRGRLAASTDTQYF. CDR3 DNA sequence: TGTGCCAGCAGCCGAGGGCGACTAGCGGCTAGCACAGATACGCAGTATTTT.

V gene TRBV29-1 combines with J gene TRBJ2-7; 7 positions match TRBD1. After removal of 2 bases from V and 1 base from J, the junction contained 5 bases not matched to a gene. CDR1 and CDR2 (germline): SQVTM, ANQGSEA. The CDR3 has 14 amino acids. CDR3: CSVEIETGSYEQYF. The CDR3 DNA is TGCAGCGTTGAAATTGAGACAGGGTCCTACGAGCAGTACTTC.

The rearrangement uses TRBV19 and TRBJ1-2, with D uncertain. Germline CDR1 reads LNHDA; CDR2 reads SQIVND (reference sequence). Trimming shortened V by 7 bases and J by 4 bases, and 10 bases separated the two germline ends. This CDR3 is built from 12 residues. The chain's CDR3 is CASTRSGYGYTF. CDR3 sequence (DNA): TGTGCCAGTACGCGGAGTGGCTATGGCTACACCTTC.

The chain uses TRBV7-8 and TRBJ1-2; D ambiguous. Germline values: CDR1 SGHVS, CDR2 FQNEAQ. V lost 1 base and J 4 bases, leaving 10 bases between the germline ends. The CDR3 contains 14 residues. CDR3 region: CASSLGVNSYGYTF. CDR3 nucleotide sequence: TGTGCCAGCAGCTTAGGAGTTAACAGCTATGGCTACACCTTC.

This clone was observed a few times. This chain uses TRBV30 with TRBJ2-1; TRBD2 matches at 11 bases. The trim removed 5 bases at V and 2 bases at J, leaving 2 bases unmatched. CDR1 is GTSNPN, CDR2 SVGIG, per germline (reference sequence). CDR3 size: 14 residues. CDR3 DNA sequence: TGTGCCTGGGAACTAGCGGGAGCCTACAATGAGCAGTTCTTC. Translation: CAWELAGAYNEQFF. Complete variable domain (other parts from reference TRBV30 and TRBJ2-1): SQTIHQWPATLVQPVGSPLSLECTVEGTSNPNLYWYRQAAGRGLQLLFYSVGIGQISSEVPQNLSASRPQDRQFILSSKKLLLSDSGFYLCAWELAGAYNEQFFGPGTRLTVL.

The rearrangement joins TRBV11-2 to TRBJ1-2; no reliable D call. V dropped 4 bases and J dropped 8 bases, with 11 bases sitting between them. The CDR3 has 12 residues. Per the germline V gene, CDR1 is SGHAT and CDR2 is FQNNGV. This CDR3 reads CASSSMGRGYTF. The CDR3 coding sequence is TGTGCCAGCAGCTCCATGGGGAGAGGCTACACCTTC.